These T cell receptor beta chains were read from a single sample in a study of beta chain features in type 1 diabetes. Sequenced by immunoSEQ multiplex PCR; TCRdb stores in-frame clones only, minus some. The sample includes 250,000 to 350,000 clones, 14% of them seen just once. Material: central memory CD4+ T cells from blood. The receptors were gathered from a man between 25 and 39 years old in good health. The CDR3 runs from the conserved cysteine through the conserved F or W. The D gene is left open where the match is weak. A row's size may be missing; if present it is once, few, many or a size class.

j_call v_call d_call clone_size cdr3_nt cdr3_aa
TRBJ2-7 TRBV6-5 - - TGTGCCAGCAGGCCCCTTCCAGGGCGCGAGCAGTACTTC CASRPLPGREQYF
TRBJ1-5 TRBV6-6 - - TGTGCCAGCAGTTACTCGAAAGGCCAGCCCCAGCATTTT CASSYSKGQPQHF
TRBJ2-5 TRBV7-3 TRBD1 - TGTGCCACCGGGACAGGGCAAGAGACCCAGTACTTC CATGTGQETQYF
TRBJ2-3 TRBV19 - - TGTGCCAGTAGTATTGCAGGGGCAGATACGCAGTATTTT CASSIAGADTQYF
TRBJ1-5 TRBV27 - few TGTGCCAGCAGTTCCTGGCGTCAGCCCCAGCATTTT CASSSWRQPQHF
TRBJ1-5 TRBV7-6 - - TGTGCCAGCAGCCTGGACACCAATCAGCCCCAGCATTTT CASSLDTNQPQHF
TRBJ2-7 TRBV18 - few TGTGCCAGCTCACCGGTGGCTGGGTACGAGCAGTACTTC CASSPVAGYEQYF
TRBJ2-3 TRBV10-2 - - TGCGCCAGCAGGTCTAGCTCCTCGGGGACGCAGTATTTT CASRSSSSGTQYF
TRBJ1-5 TRBV15 TRBD1 few TGTGCCACCAGCGTGGACAGGGGTAGCAATCAGCCCCAGCATTTT CATSVDRGSNQPQHF
TRBJ2-3 TRBV5-1 - many TGCGCCAGCAGCTTGGATACGGTCACAGATACGCAGTATTTT CASSLDTVTDTQYF
TRBJ1-6 TRBV7-9 TRBD1 few TGTGCCAGCAGCGCTCAGGGGGAAGTGTCACCCCTCCACTTT CASSAQGEVSPLHF
TRBJ2-5 TRBV21-1 - few TGTGCCAGCAGCAAGAGACTAGCGGAACAAGAGACCCAGTACTTC CASSKRLAEQETQYF
TRBJ2-3 TRBV14 - - TGTGCCAGCAGCCCCCGAATAGGGGTCGGCACAGATACGCAGTATTTT CASSPRIGVGTDTQYF
TRBJ2-5 TRBV6-5 - - TGTGCCTGCCCCCCAGGGTTCCCAGACCAAGAGACCCAGTACTTC CACPPGFPDQETQYF
TRBJ2-7 TRBV4-1 TRBD1 few TGCGCCAGCAGCGCAAGTCCCAGGGGGCGGACCGGAGGCTCCTACGAGCAGTACTTC CASSASPRGRTGGSYEQYF
TRBJ1-3 TRBV11-1 - few TGTGCCAGCAGCAAGGACTCTGGAAACACCATATATTTT CASSKDSGNTIYF
TRBJ2-3 TRBV29-1 TRBD2 - TGCAGCGTTGAAGATCGACTAGCGGGAGTCACCGATACGCAGTATTTT CSVEDRLAGVTDTQYF
TRBJ1-6 TRBV27 - - TGTGCCAGCAGTTTATACCCTAGGAATTCACCCCTCCACTTT CASSLYPRNSPLHF
TRBJ2-6 TRBV19 - - TGTGCCAGTAGTAAACCGACCTCTGGGGCCAACGTCCTGACTTTC CASSKPTSGANVLTF
TRBJ2-3 TRBV4-1 - few TGCGCCAGCAGCCAAGATCGCCGGGGGCAGCAAGATACGCAGTATTTT CASSQDRRGQQDTQYF
TRBJ2-7 TRBV4-3 TRBD1 - TGCGCCAGCAGCCTAAAGATCATGACAGGGGGCGAGCAGTACTTC CASSLKIMTGGEQYF
TRBJ1-3 TRBV27 - few TGTGCCAGCAGCCCCGGATACTCTGGAAACACCATATATTTT CASSPGYSGNTIYF
TRBJ2-7 TRBV4-3 - - TGCGCCAGCAGCCAAGATCCGTTGGCAGCCTACGAGCAGTACTTC CASSQDPLAAYEQYF
TRBJ2-1 TRBV7-2 - - TGTGCCAGCAGCTTAGATGTTTCCAATGAGCAGTTCTTC CASSLDVSNEQFF
TRBJ2-5 TRBV5-1 TRBD2 few TGCGCCAGCAGCTTGGCCGGGACTAGAGAAGAGACCCAGTACTTC CASSLAGTREETQYF
TRBJ1-1 TRBV13 - - TGCGCCAGCAGCCCGGAGGACGGAAACACTGAAGCTTTCTTT CASSPEDGNTEAFF
TRBJ2-5 TRBV4-1 - - TGCGCCAGCAGCCAAGAGGGTCCAGGGAGGGAGACCCAGTACTTC CASSQEGPGRETQYF
TRBJ2-3 TRBV11-3 - few TGTGCCAGCGCCTTCAGGGGTGGGGAAGATACGCAGTATTTT CASAFRGGEDTQYF
TRBJ1-4 TRBV19 - many TGTGCCAGTAGTATAGGGGAGGAAAAACTGTTTTTT CASSIGEEKLFF
TRBJ1-2 TRBV5-6 TRBD1 - TGTGCCAGCAGCTTGGTCGGATGGGACAGGGCCACGGGCTACACCTTC CASSLVGWDRATGYTF
TRBJ2-5 TRBV6-6 - - TGTGCCATCAGTGAGTCAGAGGGAAGAGAGACCCAGTACTTC CAISESEGRETQYF
TRBJ2-7 TRBV29-1 TRBD2 - TGCAGCGTTGGGGCGGGGGGTGAGCAGTACTTC CSVGAGGEQYF
TRBJ1-2 TRBV29-1 - few TGCAGCGTTCCCCGCCAGGGGAGGTATGGCTACACCTTC CSVPRQGRYGYTF
TRBJ1-1 TRBV18 - - TGTGCCAGCTCACCACCGGGGAGAGGGGGCACTGAAGCTTTCTTT CASSPPGRGGTEAFF